These 24 T cell receptor beta chains were sequenced from one sample in a study of cytomegalovirus exposure and HLA in healthy donors. The PCR contained 60 Vbeta and 13 Jbeta primers. Repertoires were generated with immunoSEQ multiplex PCR, while TCRdb's copy carries only in-frame clones and drops some. This sample has nearly 200,000 clones, with 82% found just once. What was sequenced was PBMCs. The receptors shown here come from a boy younger than 10 in good health and CMV-seronegative.

The rearrangement joins TRBV13 to TRBJ2-5; perhaps TRBD2 as D (5 bases). Trimming pared 0 bases from V and 5 bases from J, leaving 10 bases between. Germline loops: CDR1 PRHDT, CDR2 FYEKMQ (reference sequence). There are 14 residues in the CDR3. The CDR3 DNA is TGTGCCAGCAGCTTAGGCCCCCCGGGGGAGACCCAGTACTTC. It encodes CASSLGPPGETQYF.

The chain is built from TRBV29-1 and TRBJ1-2; 8 bases map to TRBD1. The germline V gene encodes CDR1 SQVTM and CDR2 ANQGSEA. The CDR3 is made up of 13 amino acids. The V and J ends lost 5 bases and 3 bases, in that order; junction bases with no gene match: 5. CDR3 sequence reads: CSVQGARDYGYTF. The DNA of the CDR3 is TGCAGCGTTCAGGGGGCGCGAGACTATGGCTACACCTTC.

This clone occurred a few times. The chain uses TRBV2 and TRBJ2-1; 11 positions agree with TRBD2. With V trimmed by 2 bases and J by 10 bases, 7 bases remained unmatched. The CDR3 is 15 residues long. CDR1 and CDR2 (germline): SNHLY, FYNNEI. The CDR3 region is CASSEIAGGLGEQFF. The DNA for the CDR3 is TGTGCCAGCAGTGAAATAGCGGGGGGGCTCGGGGAGCAGTTCTTC. Full variable domain (remainder filled in from reference TRBV2 and TRBJ2-1): EPEVTQTPSHQVTQMGQEVILRCVPISNHLYFYWYRQILGQKVEFLVSFYNNEISEKSEIFDDQFSVERPDGSNFTLKIRSTKLEDSAMYFCASSEIAGGLGEQFFGPGTRLTVL.

The chain recombines TRBV15 with TRBJ1-2; unclear D gene. Germline V gene lookup returns CDR1 LNHNV and CDR2 YYDKDF (reference sequence). The V and J ends lost 0 bases and 2 bases respectively, with 10 bases between them. The CDR3 extends over 15 amino acids. The CDR3 sequence: CATSRDSGRNYGYTF. The CDR3 DNA sequence: TGTGCCACCAGCAGAGATTCGGGAAGAAACTATGGCTACACCTTC.

The chain recombines TRBV7-9 with TRBJ1-4; tentatively, D is TRBD1 (6 bases). Trimming shortened V by 5 bases and J by 0 bases, and 16 bases separated the two germline ends. CDR3 length equals 17 residues. Germline V gene data show CDR1 as SEHNR and CDR2 as FQNEAQ (reference sequence). The CDR3 protein is CASSPSGRGTTNEKLFF. The CDR3 DNA sequence: TGTGCCAGCAGCCCATCGGGGAGGGGGACAACTAATGAAAAACTGTTTTTT.

Details on this clone: One end of the junction fails to match germline, which may point to a read error. The chain joins TRBV7-9 to TRBJ2-7, with D uncertain. The CDR3 length is 14 residues. Germline V lookup: CDR1 SEHNR, CDR2 FQNEAQ (reference sequence). The CDR3 DNA reads TGTTCCAGCAGTTCCCGCAGAAGCTCCTACGAGCAGTACTTC. Its protein is CSSSSRRSSYEQYF.

The chain has TRBV6-4 and TRBJ2-3; 7 nucleotides line up with TRBD2. The CDR3 covers 13 residues. After removal of 0 bases from V and 11 bases from J, the junction contained 5 bases not matched to a gene. CDR1 and CDR2 from the germline V gene are MRHNA and SNTAGT. CDR3 in amino acids: CASSDSAGTKQYF. CDR3 DNA sequence: TGTGCCAGCAGTGACTCAGCCGGGACTAAGCAGTATTTT.

The V gene is TRBV7-9, the J gene TRBJ1-1, with D hard to call. Germline V lookup: CDR1 SEHNR, CDR2 FQNEAQ (reference sequence). This CDR3 has 13 residues. V lost 0 bases and J lost 3, with 5 bases in between. CDR3 nucleotide sequence: TGTGCCAGCAGCTTAGCCGGGGACACTGAAGCTTTCTTT. It is translated as CASSLAGDTEAFF.

V is TRBV5-4 and J is TRBJ1-2; D not certain. Trimming left V 2 bases short and J 7 bases short, with 9 bases between. Germline CDR1 reads SGHNT; CDR2 reads YYREEE (reference sequence). The length of the CDR3 is 12 residues. CDR3: CASSFDGLGYTF. The CDR3, as DNA: TGTGCCAGCAGCTTTGATGGCCTTGGCTACACCTTC.

V is TRBV18 and J is TRBJ2-7, with 7 bases lining up with TRBD1. Trimming removed 2 bases from V and 2 bases from J; junction bases left unmatched: 3. The germline CDR1 and CDR2 sequences are KGHSH and LQKENI. This CDR3 comprises 14 residues. Here the CDR3 DNA reads TGTGCCAGCTCACCAGGGGACAGAGCCTACGAGCAGTACTTC. Its protein product is CASSPGDRAYEQYF.

V usage is TRBV9 and J usage is TRBJ2-3, with D unresolved. V dropped 1 base and J dropped 0 bases, with 6 bases sitting between them. The CDR3 has 14 amino acids. Germline lookup yields CDR1 SGDLS and CDR2 YYNGEE. CDR3 bases: TGTGCCAGCAGCGTATCGAGTAGCACAGATACGCAGTATTTT. Encoded protein: CASSVSSSTDTQYF.

About this clone: The junction does not match germline at one end; this may be a read error. This sequence joins TRBV7-9 and TRBJ1-2, with 11 positions matching TRBD1. The CDR3 is 14 amino acids. Germline values: CDR1 SEHNR, CDR2 FQNEAQ (reference sequence). CDR3 coding DNA: TGTTCCAGCAGCAGGGACAGGGGGAACTATGGCTACACCTTC. It specifies CSSSRDRGNYGYTF.

Points on this clone: Additional DNA sequences in this sample encode the identical CDR3. The chain carries TRBV9 and TRBJ2-1; TRBD1 matches 8 bases. Trimming at V came to 2 bases and at J to 7 bases, leaving 5 bases not matched to a gene. CDR1 and CDR2 from the germline V gene are SGDLS and YYNGEE. The CDR3 is 14 residues long. The CDR3 protein is CASSVRDRSNEQFF. Here the CDR3 DNA reads TGTGCCAGCAGCGTCCGGGACAGGTCGAATGAGCAGTTCTTC.

This chain connects TRBV5-1 to TRBJ2-1, with 10 bases aligning to TRBD2. The V gene's germline CDR1 is SGHRS and CDR2 YFSETQ. V dropped 4 bases and J dropped 4; count of bases not matched to a gene: 5. The CDR3 consists of 15 residues. The CDR3 DNA follows: TGCGCCAGCAGCGACACTAGCGGGGCTTACAATGAGCAGTTCTTC. Amino acid sequence: CASSDTSGAYNEQFF.

This chain links TRBV2 with TRBJ2-5; D is ambiguous. The V gene lost 2 bases and the J gene lost 1 base, with 14 bases spanning the gap. Germline CDR1 and CDR2: SNHLY and FYNNEI. The CDR3 length is 16 residues. The CDR3 spells CASSESILTLQETQYF. The DNA for the CDR3 is TGTGCCAGCAGTGAAAGCATACTGACTCTCCAAGAGACCCAGTACTTC.

Only one count was recorded for this clone. The V and J genes are TRBV11-2 and TRBJ2-7; TRBD2 might be the D (8 bases). Germline loops: CDR1 SGHAT, CDR2 FQNNGV. Trimming cost V 5 bases and J 3 bases, with 20 bases left between them. There are 16 residues in the CDR3. The CDR3 region is CASSPGGRGDSYEQYF. The CDR3 DNA is TGTGCCAGCAGCCCGGGAGGGCGGGGGGACAGCTACGAGCAGTACTTC.

This chain uses TRBV6-4 with TRBJ2-7; D is perhaps TRBD2 (6 bases). CDR1 and CDR2 (germline): MRHNA, SNTAGT. Trimming cost V 4 bases and J 6 bases, with 13 bases left between them. The CDR3 consists of 13 residues. The CDR3 nucleotides are TGTGCCAGCAGTGGAGCGGGTGCGGGCGAGCAGTACTTC. Translation: CASSGAGAGEQYF.

This clone showed up just a few times. The gene calls are TRBV6-4 and TRBJ2-2, with D uncertain. Deletions cut 4 bases from V and 1 base from J, with 4 bases between. The germline V gene has CDR1 MRHNA and CDR2 SNTAGT. CDR3 length: 13 residues. DNA for the CDR3: TGTGCCAGCAGTGGTCAGAACACCGGGGAGCTGTTTTTT. It translates to CASSGQNTGELFF.

The chain combines TRBV5-8 with TRBJ2-7; D gene ambiguous. Germline-derived CDR1 and CDR2 are SGHTS and YDEGEE. The CDR3 runs to 12 residues. V was trimmed by 4 bases and J by 5 bases, leaving 10 bases between them. The CDR3 reads CASSLQLNEQYF. The CDR3 coding sequence is TGTGCCAGCAGCCTACAGCTCAACGAGCAGTACTTC. The complete variable domain, with remaining parts taken from reference TRBV5-8 and TRBJ2-7, reads EAGVTQSPTHLIKTRGQQATLRCSPISGHTSVYWYQQALGLGLQFLLWYDEGEERNRGNFPPRFSGRQFPNYSSELNVNALELEDSALYLCASSLQLNEQYFGPGTRLTVT.

The J gene is TRBJ1-1, the V gene TRBV27; TRBD1 matches at 10 bases. Germline values: CDR1 MNHEY, CDR2 SMNVEV (reference sequence). V lost 6 bases and J lost 3; bases outside the gene matches: 1. This CDR3 comprises 13 residues. The CDR3 spells CASRDRGDTEAFF. CDR3 sequence (DNA): TGTGCCAGCAGGGACAGGGGGGACACTGAAGCTTTCTTT.

The rearrangement uses TRBV27 and TRBJ2-3, with unresolved D. Trimming removed 5 bases at V and 0 bases at J, with 6 bases between. Germline CDR1 MNHEY, CDR2 SMNVEV (reference sequence). The CDR3 runs to 13 residues. The CDR3 DNA is TGTGCCAGCAGTCAGATAAGCACAGATACGCAGTATTTT. Translating it yields CASSQISTDTQYF.

The CDR3 spells CASSPPEGGGPNTEAFF. In DNA, the CDR3 is TGTGCCAGCTCACCACCCGAAGGTGGAGGTCCGAACACTGAAGCTTTCTTT. V is TRBV18 and J is TRBJ1-1, with unresolved D. CDR1 and CDR2 (germline): KGHSH, LQKENI. The CDR3 spans 17 residues. Deletions cut 0 bases from V and 1 base from J, with 15 bases between.

The chain recombines TRBV7-2 with TRBJ2-7, with a possible D match to TRBD2 (6 bases). The CDR3 has 15 residues. Trimming stripped 3 bases from V and 1 base from J, with 13 bases between. The germline gives CDR1 SGHTA, CDR2 FQGNSA. CDR3 in DNA: TGTGCCAGCAGCTTGTGGGACTTCTCTTCCTACGAGCAGTACTTC. Translated, it gives CASSLWDFSSYEQYF.

This clone was observed once. The chain employs TRBV29-1 and TRBJ2-4; TRBD2 matches 8 bases. After removal of 6 bases from V and 5 bases from J, the junction contained 6 bases not matched to a gene. Germline V CDR1 and CDR2: SQVTM, ANQGSEA. CDR3 size: 13 residues. CDR3 nucleotide sequence: TGCAGCGTCGGGAGGGGTCCGGAAAACATTCAGTACTTC. It is translated as CSVGRGPENIQYF.